Each of the 17 T cell receptor beta chains below was sequenced from the same sample in a study of OX40 agonist ivuxolimab in advanced cancers. Sequencing used immunoSEQ multiplex PCR; TCRdb keeps in-frame clones, though not all of them. This sample has approximately 53,000 clones, with 90% to 95% found just once. The source was CD4+ or CD8+ T cells sorted from blood, collected in a trial of the OX40 agonist ivuxolimab. The source is an adult with an advanced solid tumor such as melanoma, head and neck, liver or kidney cancer.

The chain carries TRBV9 and TRBJ1-2, with 8 bases that match TRBD1. J was trimmed by 4 bases and V by 4 bases; bases with no gene match: 6. Germline CDR1 is SGDLS and CDR2 is YYNGEE. This CDR3 spans 14 amino acids. The CDR3 DNA is TGTGCCAGCAGCCCAGGGGGCGCAGGCTATGGCTACACCTTC. Encoded protein: CASSPGGAGYGYTF.

The V and J genes are TRBV6-6 and TRBJ1-5; D perhaps matches TRBD1 (5 bases). In germline, CDR1 is MNHNY, CDR2 SVGAGI (reference sequence). Trimming shortened V by 7 bases and J by 6 bases, and 7 bases separated the two germline ends. The length of the CDR3 is 11 residues. CDR3 protein: CASTGGQPQHF. In DNA, the CDR3 is TGTGCCAGCACCGGGGGTCAGCCCCAGCATTTT.

The chain employs TRBV6-5 and TRBJ2-7, with 9 nucleotides matching TRBD1. The CDR3 has 14 amino acids. V dropped 7 bases and J dropped 4; count of bases not matched to a gene: 8. The germline V gene has CDR1 MNHEY and CDR2 SVGAGI. The DNA of the CDR3 is TGTGCCAGCATCGCCGGGACAGGGAATTACGAGCAGTACTTC. Translating it yields CASIAGTGNYEQYF.

This clone appeared once. The chain carries TRBV12-5 and TRBJ2-4, with D perhaps being TRBD1 or TRBD2 (5 bases each). Germline values: CDR1 LGHNT, CDR2 FRNRAP. The V and J ends lost 0 bases and 7 bases respectively, with 13 bases between them. The CDR3 extends over 15 amino acids. CDR3 sequence: CASGLVIMGENIQYF. In DNA, the CDR3 is TGTGCTAGTGGTTTGGTCATCATGGGGGAGAACATTCAGTACTTC.

The chain has TRBV15 and TRBJ2-7, with TRBD1 identical over 9 bases. Losses at the gene ends were 5 bases for V and 3 bases for J; bases not matched to a gene: 8. Per germline, CDR1 LNHNV and CDR2 YYDKDF (reference sequence). The CDR3 covers 15 residues. The CDR3 DNA is TGTGCCACCAGCGGCCCCCGGACAGGGGACTACGAGCAGTACTTC. Protein product: CATSGPRTGDYEQYF. The full variable domain, in which reference TRBV15 and TRBJ2-7 provide the parts outside the CDR3, is DAMVIQNPRYQVTQFGKPVTLSCSQTLNHNVMYWYQQKSSQAPKLLFHYYDKDFNNEADTPDNFQSRRPNTSFCFLDIRSPGLGDTAMYLCATSGPRTGDYEQYFGPGTRLTVT.

The chain couples TRBV9 to TRBJ2-7, with D perhaps given as TRBD1 or TRBD2 (5 bases each). V shed 2 bases and J shed 2 bases, with 14 bases lying between them. Germline V gives CDR1 SGDLS, CDR2 YYNGEE. The CDR3 is made up of 15 amino acids. CDR3 sequence: CASSVGRDGAYEQYF. In DNA form, the CDR3 reads TGTGCCAGCAGCGTTGGAAGGGACGGCGCCTACGAGCAGTACTTC.

The chain joins TRBV5-5 to TRBJ2-1; D not resolved. V was shortened by 4 bases and J by 8 bases, with 13 bases between the two germline ends. Per germline, CDR1 SGHKS and CDR2 YYEKEE (reference sequence). The CDR3 has 13 amino acids. CDR3 region: CASSTTRVYEQFF. The CDR3 DNA is TGTGCCAGCAGCACGACAAGGGTTTATGAGCAGTTCTTC. The complete variable domain, with remaining parts taken from reference TRBV5-5 and TRBJ2-1, reads DAGVTQSPTHLIKTRGQQVTLRCSPISGHKSVSWYQQVLGQGPQFIFQYYEKEERGRGNFPDRFSARQFPNYSSELNVNALLLGDSALYLCASSTTRVYEQFFGPGTRLTVL.

This clone was found once. The rearrangement links TRBV10-2 to TRBJ2-7; 9 bases are a match to TRBD1. From germline, CDR1 is WSHSY and CDR2 SAAADI. CDR3 length equals 13 residues. J was trimmed by 5 bases and V by 6 bases; bases with no gene match: 5. CDR3 DNA: TGCGCCAGCAGCGACAGGGGGTATGACGAGCAGTACTTC. Translating gives CASSDRGYDEQYF.

The J gene is TRBJ2-7, the V gene TRBV28; D is possibly TRBD1 or TRBD2 (5 bases each). V lost 3 bases to trimming and J lost 2 bases, with 11 bases between them. Germline V gene data show CDR1 as MDHEN and CDR2 as SYDVKM. This CDR3 comprises 14 residues. CDR3 DNA: TGTGCCAGCAGTTTGGTAGGGACGGCCTACGAGCAGTACTTC. This codes for CASSLVGTAYEQYF. Full variable domain (outside the CDR3, taken from reference TRBV28 and TRBJ2-7): DVKVTQSSRYLVKRTGEKVFLECVQDMDHENMFWYRQDPGLGLRLIYFSYDVKMKEKGDIPEGYSVSREKKERFSLILESASTNQTSMYLCASSLVGTAYEQYFGPGTRLTVT.

This sequence joins TRBV13 and TRBJ2-7; D may match TRBD1 or TRBD2 (5 bases each). Trimming left V 0 bases short and J 2 bases short, with 14 bases between. This CDR3 spans 16 amino acids. Germline V gene lookup returns CDR1 PRHDT and CDR2 FYEKMQ (reference sequence). DNA of the CDR3: TGTGCCAGCAGCTTAGGTATAGGGGACGGTACCTACGAGCAGTACTTC. Protein sequence: CASSLGIGDGTYEQYF.

Here the CDR3 DNA reads TGCGCCAGCAGTCAATCGCCCCCCGGAGGGAGGGAGTTCTACAATGAGCAGTTCTTC. This codes for CASSQSPPGGREFYNEQFF. The chain has TRBV23-1 and TRBJ2-1; 7 positions agree with TRBD2. TRBV23-1 is annotated as an ORF whose role is uncertain. This CDR3 is built from 19 residues. V shed 0 bases, J shed 3 bases, and the junction held 14 bases outside the gene matches.

This clone came up once. The rearrangement links TRBV18 to TRBJ1-5, with 8 bases identical to TRBD1. CDR1 and CDR2 from the germline V gene are KGHSH and LQKENI. The CDR3 sequence is 14 residues long. J was trimmed by 6 bases and V by 0 bases; bases with no gene match: 1. The CDR3 coding sequence is TGTGCCAGCTCACCACCGACAGGGGCTCAGCCCCAGCATTTT. Protein: CASSPPTGAQPQHF.

The chain is built from TRBV6-5 and TRBJ1-2; TRBD1 matches 11 bases. Unmatched junction bases numbered 5, after V lost 3 bases and J lost 8 bases. Germline CDR1 and CDR2: MNHEY and SVGAGI. This CDR3 has 14 residues. For the CDR3, the DNA is TGTGCCAGCAGTTATGGACAGGGGGCGATCGGCTACACCTTC. This encodes CASSYGQGAIGYTF.

About this clone: An end of the junction differs from the germline gene, which may be a read error. This chain connects TRBV4-1 to TRBJ2-3; possibly TRBD1 for D (6 bases). Germline V gene lookup returns CDR1 MGHRA and CDR2 YSYEKL. The CDR3 is 12 residues long. The CDR3 DNA follows: TGCGCCAGCAGCGAAGACAGGGATACGCAGTATTTT. Translating gives CASSEDRDTQYF.

V usage is TRBV27 and J usage is TRBJ2-5, with D possibly matching TRBD2 (5 bases). The CDR3 is 14 residues long. Trimming took 2 bases from V and 0 from J, leaving 7 bases between them. From germline, CDR1 is MNHEY and CDR2 SMNVEV (reference sequence). The CDR3 bases are TGTGCCAGCAGTTTACTAGCCAACCAAGAGACCCAGTACTTC. It yields the protein CASSLLANQETQYF.

The rearrangement uses TRBV5-6 and TRBJ2-7; D unresolved. Germline CDR1 and CDR2: SGHDT and YYEEEE. CDR3 length equals 13 residues. V lost 3 bases to trimming and J lost 6 bases, with 13 bases between them. Here the CDR3 DNA reads TGTGCCAGCAGCTGGAACTCCCATCTCGAGCAGTACTTC. As protein: CASSWNSHLEQYF.

The rearrangement links TRBV27 to TRBJ2-6, with a weak D call TRBD1 (5 bases). Germline assignment: CDR1 MNHEY and CDR2 SMNVEV (reference sequence). CDR3 length equals 15 residues. Trimming pared 3 bases from V and 4 bases from J, leaving 10 bases between. The chain's CDR3 is CASSFVGLGANVLTF. CDR3 in DNA: TGTGCCAGCAGTTTTGTGGGGCTGGGGGCCAACGTCCTGACTTTC.